This T cell receptor beta chain was identified in a study of cytomegalovirus exposure and HLA in healthy donors. Study observations and caveats: One variant, a missense change in DCLRE1C, was linked in a later analysis to TCR beta V- and J-gene trimming.

With regard to this clone: The antigen remains unidentified.

The PCR was carried out with 60 Vbeta primers and 13 Jbeta primers. Libraries were prepared by immunoSEQ multiplex PCR; TCRdb keeps only in-frame clonotypes and omits some of them. This sample has 99,000 or so clones; under 85% occur once, and the top ten carry approximately 4%. The CDR3 is made up of 17 amino acids. The germline CDR1 and CDR2 sequences are SGHDT and YYEEEE. Trimming cost V 4 bases and J 5 bases, with 21 bases left between them. The sample consisted of PBMCs. The rearrangement links TRBV5-6 to TRBJ2-2, with a possible D match to TRBD2 (6 bases). The sequence was collected from a female donor in good health and CMV-seropositive. CDR3 residues: CASSAGTGRRGTGELFF. DNA of the CDR3: TGTGCCAGCAGCGCCGGGACGGGGCGCCGGGGGACCGGGGAGCTGTTTTTT.